This T cell receptor beta chain was profiled in a study of cytomegalovirus exposure and HLA in healthy donors. Trimming took 0 bases from V and 0 from J; bases not matched to a gene: 2. CDR1 is LGHNA and CDR2 is YNFKEQ in the germline V gene. This CDR3 is built from 15 residues. This clone was picked up a small number of times. The PCR was carried out with 60 Vbeta primers and 13 Jbeta primers. Method: immunoSEQ multiplex PCR; TCRdb's copy keeps in-frame clones and lacks some. The sample carries approximately 160,000 clones, around 80% recorded once. The chain joins TRBV4-2 to TRBJ2-7; TRBD1 matches at 7 bases. The receptor was derived from a male donor in good health and CMV-seronegative. Sequenced sample: PBMCs. The CDR3 protein is CASSQEGDSSYEQYF. DNA for the CDR3: TGTGCCAGCAGCCAAGAAGGGGACAGCTCCTACGAGCAGTACTTC.